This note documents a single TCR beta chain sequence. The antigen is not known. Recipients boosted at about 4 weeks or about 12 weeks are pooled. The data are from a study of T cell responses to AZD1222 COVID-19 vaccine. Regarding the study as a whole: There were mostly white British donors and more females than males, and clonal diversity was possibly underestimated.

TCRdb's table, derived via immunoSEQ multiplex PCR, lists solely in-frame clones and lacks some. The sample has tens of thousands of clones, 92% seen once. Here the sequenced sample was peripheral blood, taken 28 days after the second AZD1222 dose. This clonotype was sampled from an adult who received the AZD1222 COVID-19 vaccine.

Here the CDR3 DNA reads TGTGCCAGCAGTTACTACCCGGGACGCCGTAACTATGGCTACACCTTC. Residues: CASSYYPGRRNYGYTF. The V and J genes are TRBV6-5 and TRBJ1-2; D is perhaps TRBD1 (5 bases). There are 16 residues in the CDR3. Germline loops: CDR1 MNHEY, CDR2 SVGAGI. V lost 1 base and J lost 1, with 13 bases in between.